This paragraph covers one T cell receptor beta chain sequence. Its antigen is still unknown. The sample comes from a study of PD-1 blockade in classical Hodgkin lymphoma. Germline values: CDR1 SGHAT, CDR2 FQNNGV. The CDR3 is made up of 14 amino acids. V lost 1 base and J 8 bases, leaving 12 bases between the germline ends. Study-wide results and limits: TCR diversity in CD4+, not CD8+, cells rose significantly by C4D1. Newly diagnosed patients reportedly had lower baseline TCR diversity than healthy donors. Newly diagnosed patients had diversity similar to the baseline diversity of complete responders.

Patients all relapsed after autologous stem cell transplantation, and there was variation in brentuximab vedotin exposure. Best responses included complete response and partial response; otherwise, the best response was progressive disease. Here immunoSEQ multiplex PCR was the method, and the copy in TCRdb shows in-frame clones only, minus some. The sample includes 20,000 to 30,000 clones, approximately 70% of them seen just once. The clonotype comes from a human donor with classical Hodgkin lymphoma. V and J are TRBV11-2 and TRBJ2-1; D perhaps matches TRBD2 (5 bases). This specimen consisted of peripheral blood mononuclear cells (PBMCs), obtained at baseline. The CDR3 region is CASSLGRTSDEQFF. Written as DNA, the CDR3 is TGTGCCAGCAGCTTAGGTCGGACTTCTGATGAGCAGTTCTTC.